This T cell receptor (beta chain) came from a study of blood T cell repertoires in COVID-19. V shed 6 bases and J shed 4 bases, with 10 bases lying between them. The CDR3 has 13 amino acids. Clones were sequenced by immunoSEQ multiplex PCR, and TCRdb holds only the in-frame ones, with some missing. The data contain about 50,000 clones, around 84% of them singletons. Input material: peripheral blood. V usage is TRBV12-3 or TRBV12-4 and J usage is TRBJ1-5; TRBD1 is a possible D gene (5 bases). This TCR was recovered from an elderly woman with COVID-19, enrolled during active disease. The CDR3 DNA reads TGTGCCAGCAGCCTTTACAGGAATCAGCCCCAGCATTTT. Translation: CASSLYRNQPQHF.